This TCR beta chain was recorded in a study of T cells in Graves' hyperthyroidism and ophthalmopathy. Study results and caveats: Appearing also in blood were most of the thyroid clonotypes expanded above 0.001. A 13 V-J model separated ophthalmopathy from stable hyperthyroidism.

This clonotype was counted ten times or more. Its antigen is unidentified. Amplified TCR beta CDR3 regions came from RNA transcripts. First-round RT-PCR targeting the TCR CDR3 was performed with the HTBI primer set. MiXCR was run by TCRdb on the multiplex PCR reads, yielding one entry per CDR3 protein. Among 300,000 to 450,000 distinct CDR3 sequences listed, 15% were seen once. The germline V gene encodes CDR1 SEHNR and CDR2 FQNEAQ (reference sequence). The CDR3 contains 16 residues. Trimming took 3 bases from V and 7 from J; bases not matched to a gene: 7. On the basis of clinical symptoms, serum thyroxine and TRAb, thyroid ultrasound and orbital computed tomography, diagnoses were made. Fresh peripheral blood, around 9.3 ml, was the source of the PBMCs.

The chain is built from TRBV7-9 and TRBJ2-1, with 12 bases aligning to TRBD2. The sequenced material came from blood. The sequence was collected from a woman aged 25 to 39 with Graves' hyperthyroidism. CDR3 sequence: CASSLSLAGGWNEQFF. Written as DNA, the CDR3 is TGTGCCAGCAGCTTGTCACTAGCGGGAGGTTGGAATGAGCAGTTCTTC.